This T cell receptor (beta chain) was retrieved from a study of blood T cells in healthy people across ages. The study isolated at least 6.5 million PBMCs from each sample. The use of a sample-barcoded 5' primer and a J-beta primer mix characterized a second PCR of 7 to 11 cycles. TCRdb reanalysed the 5' RACE reads using MiXCR and keeps one entry per CDR3 protein. The sample lists 660,000 or so distinct CDR3 sequences, roughly 53% occurring once. Germline loops: CDR1 MNHEY, CDR2 SMNVEV (reference sequence). The V and J ends lost 4 bases and 8 bases, in that order; junction bases with no gene match: 4. The CDR3 loop spans 13 amino acids.

What was sequenced was blood. This chain joins TRBV27 and TRBJ1-2, with 10 bases that match TRBD1. The source is a man in his sixties in good health. Here the CDR3 reads CASSWTGGGGYTF. The CDR3 bases are TGTGCCAGCAGTTGGACAGGGGGGGGAGGCTACACCTTC.